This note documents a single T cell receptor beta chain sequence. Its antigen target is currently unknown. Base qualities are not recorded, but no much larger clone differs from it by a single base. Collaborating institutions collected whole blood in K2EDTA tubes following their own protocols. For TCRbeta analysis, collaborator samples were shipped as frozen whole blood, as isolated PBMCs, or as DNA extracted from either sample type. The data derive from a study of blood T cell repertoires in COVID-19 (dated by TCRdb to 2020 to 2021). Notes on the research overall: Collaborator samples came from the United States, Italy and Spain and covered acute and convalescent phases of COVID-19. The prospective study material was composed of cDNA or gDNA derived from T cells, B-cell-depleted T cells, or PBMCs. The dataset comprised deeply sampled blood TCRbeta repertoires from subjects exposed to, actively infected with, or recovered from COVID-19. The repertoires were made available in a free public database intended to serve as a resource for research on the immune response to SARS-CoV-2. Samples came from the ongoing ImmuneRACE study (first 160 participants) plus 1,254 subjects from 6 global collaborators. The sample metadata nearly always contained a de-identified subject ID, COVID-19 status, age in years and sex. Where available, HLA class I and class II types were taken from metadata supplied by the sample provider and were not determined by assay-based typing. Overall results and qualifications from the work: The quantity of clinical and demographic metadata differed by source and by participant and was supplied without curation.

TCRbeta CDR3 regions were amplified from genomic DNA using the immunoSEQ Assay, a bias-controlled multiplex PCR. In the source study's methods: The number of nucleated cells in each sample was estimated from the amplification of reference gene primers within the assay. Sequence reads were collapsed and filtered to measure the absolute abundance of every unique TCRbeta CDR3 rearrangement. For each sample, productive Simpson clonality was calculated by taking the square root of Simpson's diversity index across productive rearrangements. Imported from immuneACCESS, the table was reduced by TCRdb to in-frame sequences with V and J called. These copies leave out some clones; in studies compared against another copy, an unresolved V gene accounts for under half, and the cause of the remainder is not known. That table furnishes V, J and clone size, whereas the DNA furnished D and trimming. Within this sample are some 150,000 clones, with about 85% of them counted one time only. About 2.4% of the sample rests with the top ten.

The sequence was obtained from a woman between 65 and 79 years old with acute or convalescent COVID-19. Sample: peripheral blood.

The CDR3 region reads CASSKFKEKTRVSNQPQHF. The DNA reads as follows: TGTGCCAGCAGCAAATTTAAGGAGAAAACCCGGGTTAGCAATCAGCCCCAGCATTTT. The rearrangement combines TRBV21-1 with TRBJ1-5. TRBV21-1 is marked as a pseudogene. The CDR3 has 19 amino acids, counting the end cysteine and phenylalanine. The read is trimmed to its CDR3 DNA, 57 bases read in frame from base 1.